The T cell receptor (beta chain) described here comes from a study of neurological immune-mediated disorders. Study-wide results and caveats: Because no CDR3 amino acid sequences were shared across subjects by expanded clones, private repertoires were suggested in all groups.

This clonotype was seen a handful of times. Its specificity is not known. Trimming shortened V by 4 bases and J by 4 bases, and 8 bases separated the two germline ends. Germline CDR1 DFQATT, CDR2 SNEGSKA (reference sequence). This CDR3 region has 12 residues. TCRdb reanalysed the 5' RACE reads using MiXCR and keeps one entry per CDR3 protein. Of about 22,000 distinct CDR3 sequences listed, more than 9% are singletons. Sequencing input: PBMCs. The clonotype was recovered from a woman aged 60-70 years with HTLV-1-associated myelopathy (HAM/TSP). The genes are TRBV20-1 and TRBJ2-1, with D maybe TRBD1 (5 bases). The CDR3 DNA follows: TGCAGTGCTAAGGGGTATTACAATGAGCAGTTCTTC. It codes for CSAKGYYNEQFF.